The rows below give T cell receptor beta chains drawn from one sample of a study of Graves' ophthalmopathy and Graves' hyperthyroidism. TCRdb ran MiXCR on the multiplex PCR reads and lists one entry per CDR3 protein. Counted here are about 600,000 distinct CDR3 sequences, about 35% occurring once; the ten biggest clones make up about 4.2%. Sequenced: peripheral blood or thyroid tissue (not recorded which). The receptor source for this set is an adult man with Graves' hyperthyroidism. Both conserved end residues are part of each CDR3. D genes are given only for firm matches. Part of the rows lack a size; the others show once, few, many or a class for expanded clones.

TRBJ2-7 TRBV5-6 . many CASSLRSYEQYF TGTGCCAGCAGCTTACGATCCTACGAGCAGTACTTC
TRBJ1-4 TRBV6-5 . few CASSYFFGANEKLFF TGTGCCAGCAGTTACTTCTTTGGGGCCAATGAAAAACTGTTTTTT
TRBJ1-2 TRBV25-1 . many CASLGGRGGTNGYTF TGTGCCAGCTTGGGAGGACGAGGGGGTACGAATGGCTACACCTTC
TRBJ1-3 TRBV19 . many CASTYMEGNTIYF TGTGCCAGTACCTACATGGAAGGAAACACCATATATTTT
TRBJ2-5 TRBV10-3 TRBD2 . CAIRRTSGRETQYF TGTGCCATCAGGAGGACTAGCGGGAGAGAGACCCAGTACTTC
TRBJ1-5 TRBV2 TRBD1 many CASSRDSFNQPQHF TGTGCCAGCAGCAGGGACAGCTTCAATCAGCCCCAGCATTTT
TRBJ2-2 TRBV20-1 TRBD1 . CSALGQYTGELFF TGCAGTGCGTTGGGACAGTACACCGGGGAGCTGTTTTTT
TRBJ2-2 TRBV9 . . CASTSGVGNTGELFF TGTGCCAGCACCTCAGGGGTAGGAAACACCGGGGAGCTGTTTTTC
TRBJ2-5 TRBV7-3 TRBD1 few CASSRTGGAGTQYF TGTGCCAGCAGCCGAACAGGGGGCGCAGGGACCCAGTACTTC
TRBJ2-7 TRBV7-9 . . CASSQPQAPYEQYF TGCGCCAGCAGCCAACCCCAGGCCCCATACGAGCAGTACTTC
TRBJ1-2 TRBV10-3 . . CAIRNSGGGYTF TGTGCCATCCGCAACTCCGGGGGAGGCTACACCTTC
TRBJ1-2 TRBV6-1 TRBD1 many CASSYQGDYYGYTF TGTGCCAGCAGTTATCAGGGGGACTACTATGGCTACACCTTC
TRBJ1-4 TRBV20-1 TRBD1 . CSVRGGTGGLAGQRHEKLFF TGCAGTGTGAGGGGTGGAACAGGGGGTCTAGCGGGACAGCGACATGAAAAACTGTTTTTT
TRBJ1-4 TRBV20-1 . . CSARDRGRPTNEKLFF TGCAGTGCTAGAGATCGCGGCAGACCAACTAATGAAAAACTGTTTTTT
TRBJ1-2 TRBV20-1 TRBD1 many CSAISTGALNYGYTF TGCAGTGCTATAAGTACAGGGGCACTTAACTATGGCTACACCTTC
TRBJ1-1 TRBV7-3 . . CASSQEHEIYMNTEAFF TGTGCCAGCAGCCAAGAACACGAAATTTACATGAACACTGAAGCTTTCTTT
TRBJ2-7 TRBV7-9 . . CASSLAGGRPNEQYF TGTGCCAGCAGCTTAGCTGGGGGACGCCCAAATGAGCAGTACTTC
TRBJ2-5 TRBV7-7 TRBD1 . CASSLRQGVLETQYF TGTGCTAGCAGCCTTCGACAGGGAGTGTTAGAGACCCAGTACTTC